This T cell receptor (beta chain) emerged from a study of OX40 agonist ivuxolimab in advanced cancers. Overall study: Patients receiving dose escalation had hepatocellular carcinoma, melanoma, renal cell or head and neck cancer.

This table comes from immunoSEQ multiplex PCR, and its TCRdb copy is limited to in-frame clones, with some not included. This sample yields roughly 80,000 clones, of which about 86% are seen a single time; around 1.8% belongs to the top ten. A note on this clone: Its specificity is not known.

Anyone with autoimmune disease history or systemic immunosuppression was excluded. Study outcomes and limitations: Average numbers of expanded clones were greater in CD8+ T cells than in CD4+.

From germline, CDR1 is SGHDN and CDR2 FVKESK. V shed 2 bases, J shed 4 bases, and the junction held 10 bases outside the gene matches. The CDR3 runs 17 residues. The chain uses TRBV14 and TRBJ2-1; 8 nucleotides agree with TRBD2. The TCR comes from an adult with an advanced solid tumor such as melanoma, head and neck, liver or kidney cancer. The sample here was CD4+ or CD8+ T cells sorted from blood, taken in a trial of the OX40 agonist ivuxolimab. CDR3 bases: TGTGCCAGCAGCCAACTAGCGGGTGCGGTGTTTTACAATGAGCAGTTCTTC. It yields the protein CASSQLAGAVFYNEQFF. Combining the CDR3 with reference TRBV14 and TRBJ2-1 gives the whole variable domain EAGVTQFPSHSVIEKGQTVTLRCDPISGHDNLYWYRRVMGKEIKFLLHFVKESKQDESGMPNNRFLAERTGGTYSTLKVQPAELEDSGVYFCASSQLAGAVFYNEQFFGPGTRLTVL.